This T cell receptor (beta chain) was found in a study of T cell responses to AZD1222 COVID-19 vaccine (dated by TCRdb to the early 2020s). General notes on the study: AZD1222 recipients whose second dose came at about 4 weeks and those whose second dose came at about 12 weeks were combined into one group, since spike-specific TCR depth and breadth did not differ between the two schedules. A total of just over 230 trial participants underwent TCR sequencing, of whom some 200 had received two doses of AZD1222 and 26 had received two doses of the MenACWY control vaccine. Enrollment into the trials was organized by age into subgroups of 18-55, 56-69 and 70-plus years, and those subgroups contained roughly 150, 30 and 60 TCR-sequenced participants, respectively.

A word on this clone: Its antigen is still unknown. No base-level quality is on record; no much larger clone is a single base apart.

Overall study outcomes, separate from this receptor: CD4 TCRs associated with the vaccine covered the entire spike protein, and the dominant responses were in regions 160-218 and 743-854. Conclusions about previously exposed vaccinees are limited, since just a handful of AZD1222 recipients were seropositive for SARS-CoV-2 at baseline. After two AZD1222 doses, spike-specific TCR breadth and depth were significantly higher than at day 0 and than in MenACWY recipients. The 56-69-year group was small, and its depth increase did not reach significance, likely because of low power. Epitopes outside the regions mutated in the B.1.351 and B.1.1.7 variants were reportedly recognized by nearly half of the unique spike-specific TCRs. Participants were mostly white British and included more females than males, and it was suggested by the authors that clonal diversity may have been underestimated. Because no day 14 peak-response samples were available, repertoires were characterized only after the peak T cell response.

The CDR3 regions of human TCRbeta chains were subjected to immunosequencing. Turning to the authors' computational methods: TCRs in the repertoires were compared against a reference library of SARS-CoV-2-specific TCRs that had been generated with the MIRA antigen-specificity platform. Breadth was defined as the fraction of unique TCRs that were SARS-CoV-2-associated, and depth was defined as the fraction of total T cells that were SARS-CoV-2-associated. Each spike-specific TCR was assigned to its reactive spike region and to a CD4 or CD8 class using the MIRA data. Log10-transformed breadth and depth values were compared by one-way ANOVA with Sidak's multiple comparisons tests. The clones in this table, taken by TCRdb from immuneACCESS, are in-frame only. Not every clone is retained; where verified, under half of the shortfall comes from an unresolved V gene, and the cause of the rest is unknown. The V and J calls and clone size come from that table; D and trimming were worked out from the DNA. This sample comprises 25,000 to 35,000 clones, approximately 88% of them detected only once. The top ten clones comprise 1% to 1.5% of the sample.

V lost 1 base and J lost 7 bases, and the count of bases not matched to a germline gene is 4. The germline V gene gives CDR1 as KGHSH and CDR2 as LQKENI. Measured from the cysteine to the phenylalanine, the CDR3 is 15 residues long. Kept here is only the CDR3 DNA, which spans 45 bases and is read in frame from base 1. Read against the paper, the sample's time point label means: baseline before first vaccination. The vaccinee samples were drawn from two UK trials, COV001 and COV002, one of which was a single-blind randomized controlled phase 2/3 trial testing AZD1222 (ChAdOx1 nCoV-19) in healthy adults. For TCRbeta chain sequencing, PBMC samples were collected from trial participants at day 0 and at day 28 after the second dose.

Source: peripheral blood, taken on day 0 of AZD1222 vaccination. Recombination joined TRBV18 with TRBJ2-1; 10 central nucleotides agree with TRBD2. This clonotype was sampled from an adult in good health. The sequenced DNA: TGTGCCAGCTCACCACGGAGCGGGAGGGATAATGAGCAGTTCTTC. It is translated as CASSPRSGRDNEQFF.